The 23 T cell receptor beta chains below were found in one sample sequenced in a study of T-cell reconstitution after alpha-beta-depleted transplantation in children. Preparation of the TCRbeta library involved a method that used unique molecular identifiers. TCRdb ran MiXCR on the PCR reads and lists one entry per CDR3 protein. The sample carries 450,000 to 550,000 distinct CDR3 sequences, 9.5% to 12% recorded once. The starting material was PBMCs, mostly from graft donor cells, obtained 180 days after TCRalphabeta/CD19-depleted stem cell transplant. Receptors were obtained from a female patient between 2 and 15 years old who had a stem cell transplant for aplastic anemia, so the T cells may come from the graft donor.

The chain uses TRBV10-3 and TRBJ1-2; 12 nucleotides agree with TRBD1. Germline V gene lookup returns CDR1 ENHRY and CDR2 SYGVKD. Losses at the gene ends were 7 bases for V and 7 bases for J; bases not matched to a gene: 4. The CDR3 is made up of 13 amino acids. CDR3 sequence reads: CAITGTGGSGYTF. The CDR3 nucleotides are TGTGCCATCACTGGGACAGGGGGCAGTGGCTACACCTTC.

This clonotype was counted only a few times. The chain is built from TRBV18 and TRBJ1-5, with a tentative D call TRBD1 (6 bases). The germline gives CDR1 KGHSH, CDR2 LQKENI. The ends were cut back, 1 base at V and 7 bases at J, with 11 bases in the middle. The CDR3 is 14 residues long. CDR3 in amino acids: CASSPRGGHQPQHF. CDR3 in DNA: TGTGCCAGCTCACCACGGGGGGGGCACCAGCCCCAGCATTTT.

This clonotype has at least ten counts. The chain recombines TRBV28 with TRBJ2-5, with D unresolved. CDR1 and CDR2 from the germline V gene are MDHEN and SYDVKM. V lost 1 base, J lost 2 bases, and 11 bases lay in between. CDR3 size: 15 residues. CDR3 amino acids: CASSLLTRLQETQYF. The CDR3 coding sequence is TGTGCCAGCAGTTTATTGACCCGGTTACAAGAGACCCAGTACTTC.

This clonotype was detected only a few times. The chain combines TRBV12-3 or TRBV12-4 with TRBJ2-2, with D uncertain. V was pared by 7 bases and J by 9 bases, with 9 bases between. This CDR3 has 11 residues. The CDR3 protein is CASTYSRELFF. CDR3 nucleotides: TGTGCCAGCACCTACTCTCGGGAGCTGTTTTTT.

This clonotype was recorded a few times. The chain employs TRBV7-9 and TRBJ1-2; 9 nucleotides match TRBD1. This CDR3 spans 15 amino acids. V shed 2 bases and J 7 bases; nucleotides not matched to a gene: 8. From germline, CDR1 is SEHNR and CDR2 FQNEAQ (reference sequence). The chain's CDR3 is CASSLRLQGASGYTF. The DNA for the CDR3 is TGTGCCAGCAGCTTAAGGCTACAGGGGGCCTCTGGCTACACCTTC.

The gene calls are TRBV7-2 and TRBJ1-2; D is uncertain. The CDR3 sequence is 17 residues long. V dropped 3 bases and J dropped 3 bases, with 20 bases sitting between them. Germline V gives CDR1 SGHTA, CDR2 FQGNSA. The CDR3 region has the DNA TGTGCCAGCAGCTTTACAAAGAGACTCACCGCGGACTATGGCTACACCTTC. It is translated as CASSFTKRLTADYGYTF.

This clonotype has more than one count but fewer than ten. The rearrangement links TRBV5-1 to TRBJ1-1; no clear D. The germline V and J ends were trimmed by 4 bases and 4 bases, with 20 bases remaining between them. Germline lookup yields CDR1 SGHRS and CDR2 YFSETQ. This CDR3 is 16 amino acids long. The CDR3 sequence: CASSPRPTGEFTEAFF. CDR3 coding DNA: TGCGCCAGCAGCCCGAGGCCTACTGGGGAGTTCACTGAAGCTTTCTTT.

The chain links TRBV5-1 to TRBJ1-3; D is unclear. V was pared by 4 bases and J by 0 bases, with 11 bases between. Germline values: CDR1 SGHRS, CDR2 YFSETQ. CDR3 length: 15 amino acids. The DNA of the CDR3 is TGCGCCAGCAGCCCGGACGGTGCCTCTGGAAACACCATATATTTT. Translated, it gives CASSPDGASGNTIYF.

The chain joins TRBV6-5 to TRBJ2-1, with TRBD1 matching 8 bases. Germline loops: CDR1 MNHEY, CDR2 SVGAGI. The CDR3 sequence is 17 residues long. V shed 0 bases and J 8 bases; nucleotides not matched to a gene: 12. CDR3 coding DNA: TGTGCCAGCAGTTACTCGACTAGAGGACAGGGATCCGATGAGCAGTTCTTC. Its protein is CASSYSTRGQGSDEQFF.

This clonotype was observed a handful of times. The chain employs TRBV18 and TRBJ2-3; 11 bases map to TRBD2. CDR3 length equals 20 residues. Trimming took 3 bases from V and 3 from J; bases not matched to a gene: 17. The germline V gene encodes CDR1 KGHSH and CDR2 LQKENI. The CDR3 DNA is TGTGCCAGCTCACCCCGGGACATCCGGACTCTAGCGGGAGGTACAGATACGCAGTATTTT. Protein product: CASSPRDIRTLAGGTDTQYF.

The sample holds a few counts of this clonotype. The chain uses TRBV14 and TRBJ2-6; TRBD1 aligns across 9 bases. Germline CDR1 and CDR2: SGHDN and FVKESK. This CDR3 is 18 amino acids long. V was clipped by 0 bases and J by 4 bases; unmatched bases: 7. The CDR3: CASSQEGQGPSGANVLTF. CDR3 DNA: TGTGCCAGCAGCCAAGAGGGACAGGGTCCATCCGGGGCCAACGTCCTGACTTTC.

The chain joins TRBV28 to TRBJ1-1; the D gene is possibly TRBD1 (6 bases). Trimming took off 6 bases at V and 2 bases at J, with 19 bases between the two ends. There are 16 residues in the CDR3. Germline V gene data show CDR1 as MDHEN and CDR2 as SYDVKM. In nucleotides, the CDR3 is TGTGCCAGCAGGATCTTGGGTCGCAGGGGAAACACTGAAGCTTTCTTT. Protein product: CASRILGRRGNTEAFF.

The genes are TRBV6-1 and TRBJ1-6; 8 bases map to TRBD1. V gave up 6 bases and J gave up 0 bases; unmatched junction bases: 4. Germline V lookup: CDR1 MNHNS, CDR2 SASEGT. This CDR3 region has 16 residues. CDR3 region: CASRGDRSSYNSPLHF. CDR3 bases: TGTGCCAGCAGAGGGGACAGGAGCTCCTATAATTCACCCCTCCACTTT.

This clonotype was counted between two and nine times. The J gene is TRBJ2-5, the V gene TRBV4-1, with D perhaps TRBD2 (5 bases). V shed 0 bases and J shed 5 bases, with 16 bases lying between them. In germline, CDR1 is MGHRA, CDR2 YSYEKL. The CDR3 length is 16 residues. CDR3 sequence: CASSQDRGNPLETQYF. CDR3 in DNA: TGCGCCAGCAGCCAAGATCGGGGAAATCCGTTGGAGACCCAGTACTTC.

This clonotype was counted at least ten times. The V and J genes are TRBV27 and TRBJ2-3; D not resolved. Trimming left V 5 bases short and J 1 base short, with 10 bases between. CDR1 is MNHEY, CDR2 SMNVEV, per germline (reference sequence). This CDR3 comprises 14 residues. CDR3 residues: CASSLRAGTDTQYF. CDR3 bases: TGTGCCAGCAGTCTACGGGCAGGCACAGATACGCAGTATTTT.

This clonotype was seen ten or more times. This chain connects TRBV4-1 to TRBJ2-2; 8 positions match TRBD2. The CDR3 totals 16 residues. Trimming cost V 3 bases and J 5 bases; bases outside gene matches: 8. Germline CDR1 is MGHRA and CDR2 is YSYEKL. CDR3 in amino acids: CASSHPGTSRTGELFF. The CDR3 nucleotides are TGCGCCAGCAGCCACCCGGGGACTAGTCGAACCGGGGAGCTGTTTTTT.

This clonotype was seen many times. This chain joins TRBV11-2 and TRBJ2-1; TRBD2 agrees at 8 bases. The V gene end was trimmed by 7 bases and the J gene end by 5 bases; junction bases not matched to a gene: 7. Germline lookup yields CDR1 SGHAT and CDR2 FQNNGV. The CDR3 has 14 residues. The CDR3 loop is CASTEREHHNEQFF. DNA for the CDR3: TGTGCCAGCACCGAGCGGGAGCACCACAATGAGCAGTTCTTC. The full variable domain, completed using reference TRBV11-2 and TRBJ2-1, is EAGVAQSPRYKIIEKRQSVAFWCNPISGHATLYWYQQILGQGPKLLIQFQNNGVVDDSQLPKDRFSAERLKGVDSTLKIQPAKLEDSAVYLCASTEREHHNEQFFGPGTRLTVL.

This clonotype was recorded a few times. The chain joins TRBV11-2 to TRBJ2-1; 11 nucleotides align to TRBD2. The germline gives CDR1 SGHAT, CDR2 FQNNGV. CDR3 length: 18 amino acids. V was pared by 6 bases and J by 3 bases, with 13 bases of the junction left unmatched. Here the CDR3 reads CASSTSGSRTLLYNEQFF. DNA for the CDR3: TGTGCCAGCAGTACTAGCGGGAGTCGCACCCTACTCTACAATGAGCAGTTCTTC.

This clonotype was seen a handful of times. The chain uses TRBV29-1 and TRBJ2-1; 8 bases are shared with TRBD2. The germline V gene has CDR1 SQVTM and CDR2 ANQGSEA. The CDR3 loop spans 15 amino acids. V was pared by 4 bases and J by 8 bases, with 13 bases of the junction left unmatched. The CDR3 reads CSVGLRLATGHEQFF. Written as DNA, the CDR3 is TGCAGCGTTGGATTAAGACTAGCGACTGGGCATGAGCAGTTCTTC.

This chain joins TRBV25-1 and TRBJ1-2; D is unclear. This CDR3 is 12 amino acids long. Between the trimmed V and J ends, which lost 4 bases and 8 bases, there was a span of 11 bases. CDR1 is MGHDK and CDR2 is SYGVNS in the germline V gene. CDR3 loop: CASSGSRTGYTF. DNA for the CDR3: TGTGCCAGCAGTGGCAGCCGCACGGGCTACACCTTC.

This clonotype showed up just a few times. V usage is TRBV10-3 and J usage is TRBJ2-3; 9 bases align to TRBD1. The CDR3 is made up of 16 amino acids. Germline CDR1 reads ENHRY; CDR2 reads SYGVKD. The junction had 7 bases not matched to a gene; V was cut back by 4 bases and J by 2 bases. The CDR3 here is CAISVQGARVTDTQYF. The CDR3 DNA sequence: TGTGCCATCAGTGTACAGGGGGCGCGAGTCACAGATACGCAGTATTTT.

The chain employs TRBV12-3 or TRBV12-4 and TRBJ2-2; 7 bases are shared with TRBD1. The CDR3 extends over 16 amino acids. Trimming removed 5 bases from V and 3 bases from J; junction bases left unmatched: 9. CDR3 sequence (DNA): TGTGCCAGCAGTGTCTACAGGGGTCATGACACCGGGGAGCTGTTTTTT. It yields the protein CASSVYRGHDTGELFF.

This chain links TRBV28 with TRBJ1-3, with no clear D. The CDR3 length is 15 residues. The germline V and J ends were trimmed by 6 bases and 0 bases, with 12 bases remaining between them. Germline lookup yields CDR1 MDHEN and CDR2 SYDVKM. CDR3 residues: CASRPATDSGNTIYF. In DNA, the CDR3 is TGTGCCAGCAGGCCCGCGACTGACTCTGGAAACACCATATATTTT.